This T cell receptor beta chain appears in the sequencing data of a study of blood T cell repertoires in COVID-19. Germline CDR1 reads GTSNPN; CDR2 reads SVGIG (reference sequence). Between the trimmed V and J ends, which lost 5 bases and 4 bases, there was a span of 9 bases. The CDR3 spans 12 residues. Sequenced by immunoSEQ multiplex PCR; TCRdb stores in-frame clones only, minus some. Among approximately 200,000 clones listed, about 83% were seen once. The sequenced sample consisted of peripheral blood. This receptor was identified in a person aged 65 to 79 with COVID-19, enrolled during active disease. The chain carries TRBV30 and TRBJ1-3, with D tentatively TRBD1 (6 bases). The CDR3 DNA reads as TGTGCCTGGCTTACAGGGGGAAACACCATATATTTT. Protein sequence: CAWLTGGNTIYF.